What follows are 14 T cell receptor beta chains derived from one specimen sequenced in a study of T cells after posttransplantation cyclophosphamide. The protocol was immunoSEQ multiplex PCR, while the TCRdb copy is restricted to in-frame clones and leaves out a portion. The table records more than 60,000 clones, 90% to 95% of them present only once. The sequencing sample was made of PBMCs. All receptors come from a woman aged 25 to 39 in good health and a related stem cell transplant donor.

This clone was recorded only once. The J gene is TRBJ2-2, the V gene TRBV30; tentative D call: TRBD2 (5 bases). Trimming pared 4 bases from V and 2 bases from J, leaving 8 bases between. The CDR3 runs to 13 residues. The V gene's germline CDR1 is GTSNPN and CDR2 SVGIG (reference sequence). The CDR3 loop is CAWISGNTGELFF. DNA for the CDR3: TGTGCCTGGATTTCGGGAAACACCGGGGAGCTGTTTTTT.

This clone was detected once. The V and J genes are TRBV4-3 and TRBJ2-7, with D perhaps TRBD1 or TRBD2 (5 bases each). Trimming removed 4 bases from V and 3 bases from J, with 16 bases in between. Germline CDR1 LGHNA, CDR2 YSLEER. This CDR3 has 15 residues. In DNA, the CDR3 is TGCGCCAGCAGCCTAGGGTCCGGGGCCGACTACGAGCAGTACTTC. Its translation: CASSLGSGADYEQYF.

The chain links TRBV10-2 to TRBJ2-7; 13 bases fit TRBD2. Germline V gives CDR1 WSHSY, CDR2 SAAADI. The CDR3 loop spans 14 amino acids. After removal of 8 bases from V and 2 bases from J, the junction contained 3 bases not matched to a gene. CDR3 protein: CASRTSGGAYEQYF. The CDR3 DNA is TGCGCCAGCCGAACTAGCGGGGGGGCCTACGAGCAGTACTTC.

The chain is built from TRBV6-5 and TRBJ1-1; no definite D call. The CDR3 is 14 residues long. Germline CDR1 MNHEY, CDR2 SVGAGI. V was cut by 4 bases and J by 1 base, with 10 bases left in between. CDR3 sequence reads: CASSSLLGNTEAFF. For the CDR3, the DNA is TGTGCCAGCAGTTCCCTCTTAGGGAACACTGAAGCTTTCTTT.

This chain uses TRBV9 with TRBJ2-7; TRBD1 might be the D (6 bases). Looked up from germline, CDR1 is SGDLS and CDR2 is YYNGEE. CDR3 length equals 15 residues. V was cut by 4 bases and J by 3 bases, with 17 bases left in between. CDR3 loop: CASSTEGQGLYEQYF. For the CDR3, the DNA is TGTGCCAGCAGCACCGAGGGTCAGGGGCTCTACGAGCAGTACTTC.

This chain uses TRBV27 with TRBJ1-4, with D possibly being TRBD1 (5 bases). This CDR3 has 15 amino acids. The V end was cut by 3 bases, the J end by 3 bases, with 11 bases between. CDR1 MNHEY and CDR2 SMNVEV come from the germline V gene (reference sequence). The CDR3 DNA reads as TGTGCCAGCAGTTTCCTTAGACAGTCTAATGAAAAACTGTTTTTT. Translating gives CASSFLRQSNEKLFF.

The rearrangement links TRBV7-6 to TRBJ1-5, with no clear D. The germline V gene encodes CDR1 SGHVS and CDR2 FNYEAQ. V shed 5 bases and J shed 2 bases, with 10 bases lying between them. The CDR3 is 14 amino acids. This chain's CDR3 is CASSKEEGNQPQHF. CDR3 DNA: TGTGCCAGCAGCAAAGAGGAAGGCAATCAGCCCCAGCATTTT.

The CDR3 DNA follows: TGCGCCAGCAGCTCTGGTCCGGTAGCGGGGGCTTCAGATACGCAGTATTTT. It encodes CASSSGPVAGASDTQYF. This chain joins TRBV5-1 and TRBJ2-3, with TRBD2 matching 9 bases. CDR3 length: 17 residues. V lost 3 bases to trimming and J lost 4 bases; unmatched junction nucleotides: 12. CDR1 and CDR2 (germline): SGHRS, YFSETQ.

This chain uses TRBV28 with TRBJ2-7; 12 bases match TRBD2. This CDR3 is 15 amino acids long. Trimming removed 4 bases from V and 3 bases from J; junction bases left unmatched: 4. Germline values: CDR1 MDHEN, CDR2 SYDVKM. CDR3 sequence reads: CASSSGLAGNYEQYF. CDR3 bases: TGTGCCAGCAGTTCAGGACTAGCGGGGAACTACGAGCAGTACTTC.

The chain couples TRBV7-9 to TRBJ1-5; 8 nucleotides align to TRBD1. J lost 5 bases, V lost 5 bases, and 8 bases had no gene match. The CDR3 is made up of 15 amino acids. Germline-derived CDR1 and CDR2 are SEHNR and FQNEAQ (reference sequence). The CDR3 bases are TGTGCCAGCAGCGTCAACCAGGGGGCTGATCAGCCCCAGCATTTT. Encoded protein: CASSVNQGADQPQHF.

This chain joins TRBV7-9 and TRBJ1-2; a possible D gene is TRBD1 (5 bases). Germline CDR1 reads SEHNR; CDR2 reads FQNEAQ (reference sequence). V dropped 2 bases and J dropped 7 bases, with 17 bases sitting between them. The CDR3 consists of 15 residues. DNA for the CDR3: TGTGCCAGCAGCTTAAAGTCCGACAGTCGGTCTGGCTACACCTTC. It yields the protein CASSLKSDSRSGYTF. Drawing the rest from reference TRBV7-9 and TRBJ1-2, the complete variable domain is DTGVSQNPRHKITKRGQNVTFRCDPISEHNRLYWYRQTLGQGPEFLTYFQNEAQLEKSRLLSDRFSAERPKGSFSTLEIQRTEQGDSAMYLCASSLKSDSRSGYTFGSGTRLTVV.

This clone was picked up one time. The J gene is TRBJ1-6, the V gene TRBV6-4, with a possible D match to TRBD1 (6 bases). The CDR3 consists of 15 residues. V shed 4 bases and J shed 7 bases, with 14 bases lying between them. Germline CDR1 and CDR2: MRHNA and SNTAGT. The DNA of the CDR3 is TGTGCCAGCAGTGCCCTGGATACAGGGAATTCACCCCTCCACTTT. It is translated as CASSALDTGNSPLHF.

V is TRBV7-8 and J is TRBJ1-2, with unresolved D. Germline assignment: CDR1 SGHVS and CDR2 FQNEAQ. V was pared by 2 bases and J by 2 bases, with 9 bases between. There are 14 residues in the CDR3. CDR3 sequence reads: CASSLRWANYGYTF. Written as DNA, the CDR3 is TGTGCCAGCAGCTTACGGTGGGCGAACTATGGCTACACCTTC.

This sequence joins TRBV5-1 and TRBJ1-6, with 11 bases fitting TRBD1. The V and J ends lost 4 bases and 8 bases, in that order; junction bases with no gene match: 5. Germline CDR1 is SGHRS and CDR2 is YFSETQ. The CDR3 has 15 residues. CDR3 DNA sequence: TGCGCCAGCAGCCCACTGGGACAGGGGGATTCACCCCTCCACTTT. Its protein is CASSPLGQGDSPLHF.